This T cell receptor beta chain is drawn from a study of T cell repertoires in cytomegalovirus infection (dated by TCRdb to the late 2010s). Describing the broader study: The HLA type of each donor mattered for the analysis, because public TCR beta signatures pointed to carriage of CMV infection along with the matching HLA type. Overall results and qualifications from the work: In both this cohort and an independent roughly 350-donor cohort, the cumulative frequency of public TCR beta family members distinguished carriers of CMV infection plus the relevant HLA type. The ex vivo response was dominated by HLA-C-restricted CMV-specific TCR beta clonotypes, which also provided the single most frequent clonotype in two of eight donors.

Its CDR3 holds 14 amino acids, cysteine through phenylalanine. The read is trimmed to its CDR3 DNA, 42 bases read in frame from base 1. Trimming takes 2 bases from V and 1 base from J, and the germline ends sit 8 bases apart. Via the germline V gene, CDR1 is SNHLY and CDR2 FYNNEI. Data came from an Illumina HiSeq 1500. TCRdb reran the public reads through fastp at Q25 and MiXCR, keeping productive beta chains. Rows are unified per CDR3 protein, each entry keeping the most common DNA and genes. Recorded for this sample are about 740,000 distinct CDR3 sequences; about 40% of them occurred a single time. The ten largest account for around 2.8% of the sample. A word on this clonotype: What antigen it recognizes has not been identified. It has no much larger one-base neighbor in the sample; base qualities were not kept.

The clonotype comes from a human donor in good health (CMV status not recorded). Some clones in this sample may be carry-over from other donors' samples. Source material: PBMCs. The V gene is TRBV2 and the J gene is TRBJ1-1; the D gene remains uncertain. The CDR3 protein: CASSELLPNTEAFF. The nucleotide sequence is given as TGTGCCAGCAGTGAATTATTACCGAACACTGAAGCTTTCTTT.